The 19 T cell receptor beta chains below all came from one sample that was sequenced in a study of cytomegalovirus exposure and HLA in healthy donors. PCR used 60 Vbeta primers and 13 Jbeta primers. TCRdb keeps only in-frame clones here, not all; method: immunoSEQ multiplex PCR. Of 150,000 to 200,000 clones in the sample, roughly 71% are singletons; the top ten hold about 1.6%. The sequencing sample was made of PBMCs. The receptor set was obtained from a girl under 18 in good health and CMV-seronegative.

The chain links TRBV7-6 to TRBJ2-1; no reliable D call. V dropped 0 bases and J dropped 8 bases, with 20 bases sitting between them. In germline, CDR1 is SGHVS, CDR2 FNYEAQ. This CDR3 is built from 17 residues. CDR3 nucleotides: TGTGCCAGCAGCTTAGCGTCTCGTTCCCACTACCCGGATGAGCAGTTCTTC. Its translation: CASSLASRSHYPDEQFF.

The genes are TRBV6-5 and TRBJ1-1; TRBD1 is a possible D gene (6 bases). CDR3 length: 14 residues. In germline, CDR1 is MNHEY, CDR2 SVGAGI. Trimming removed 8 bases from V and 0 bases from J, with 13 bases in between. The CDR3 here is CASQNREMNTEAFF. In DNA, the CDR3 is TGTGCCAGCCAAAACAGGGAGATGAACACTGAAGCTTTCTTT.

This rearrangement joins TRBV7-2 to TRBJ1-6; 9 positions agree with TRBD1. This CDR3 is built from 14 residues. Germline CDR1 is SGHTA and CDR2 is FQGNSA. V lost 6 bases and J lost 9; bases outside the gene matches: 6. The CDR3 nucleotides are TGTGCCAGCAGTTCCGGACAGGGGATTTCACCCCTCCACTTT. Its protein is CASSSGQGISPLHF.

This clone was observed a few times. The chain links TRBV15 to TRBJ2-5; possibly TRBD1 for D (6 bases). Germline loops: CDR1 LNHNV, CDR2 YYDKDF (reference sequence). This CDR3 is built from 13 residues. V was clipped by 3 bases and J by 7 bases, with 12 bases between them. The CDR3 coding sequence is TGTGCCACCAGCAGGGACAGTATTGGGACCCAGTACTTC. Protein: CATSRDSIGTQYF.

The chain employs TRBV7-2 and TRBJ2-5; TRBD2 is a possible D gene (6 bases). There are 15 residues in the CDR3. V gave up 1 base and J gave up 6 bases, with 15 bases separating them. Germline CDR1 reads SGHTA; CDR2 reads FQGNSA. DNA of the CDR3: TGTGCCAGCAGCTTAGATTATAGCGGAAGCCAGACCCAGTACTTC. This codes for CASSLDYSGSQTQYF.

The genes are TRBV4-2 and TRBJ1-2; D perhaps matches TRBD1 (6 bases). With 7 bases removed from V and 0 bases from J, the gap between germline ends came to 18 bases. The CDR3 sequence is 16 residues long. Germline CDR1 LGHNA, CDR2 YNFKEQ. The CDR3, as DNA: TGTGCCAGCACCACTGACGGGGGGGGCTCTAACTATGGCTACACCTTC. Protein product: CASTTDGGGSNYGYTF.

A few counts support this clone. V and J are TRBV11-2 and TRBJ2-5, with D maybe TRBD2 (5 bases). The CDR3 has 13 amino acids. Germline loops: CDR1 SGHAT, CDR2 FQNNGV. V lost 3 bases and J lost 2, with 7 bases in between. Written as DNA, the CDR3 is TGTGCCAGCAGCTTGGAGCGGCAAGAGACCCAGTACTTC. Amino acids: CASSLERQETQYF.

Only a few counts were recorded for this clone. The genes are TRBV10-3 and TRBJ2-3, with TRBD1 matching over 7 bases. Germline loops: CDR1 ENHRY, CDR2 SYGVKD. The CDR3 runs to 14 residues. V was pared by 3 bases and J by 4 bases, with 4 bases of the junction left unmatched. Here the CDR3 reads CAISDSTGADTQYF. CDR3 sequence (DNA): TGTGCCATCAGTGACTCCACAGGGGCAGATACGCAGTATTTT.

This chain connects TRBV5-1 to TRBJ2-1; TRBD2 might be the D (6 bases). Germline CDR1 reads SGHRS; CDR2 reads YFSETQ. V dropped 4 bases and J dropped 3 bases, with 17 bases sitting between them. This CDR3 is 16 amino acids long. The CDR3 protein is CASSPSGGEFYNEQFF. CDR3 coding DNA: TGCGCCAGCAGCCCAAGCGGCGGGGAATTCTACAATGAGCAGTTCTTC.

For the CDR3, the DNA is TGTGCCAGCAGCTGGGGAGGGACAGGGGTCGGCAATGAGCAGTTCTTC. As protein: CASSWGGTGVGNEQFF. The chain combines TRBV5-8 with TRBJ2-1; 10 bases are shared with TRBD1. The CDR3 contains 16 residues. Germline V gene data show CDR1 as SGHTS and CDR2 as YDEGEE. The J segment lost 6 bases and the V segment lost 3 bases, leaving 9 bases of the junction unmatched.

The chain carries TRBV19 and TRBJ2-7; 8 nucleotides agree with TRBD1. Germline V gene sequence: CDR1 LNHDA, CDR2 SQIVND (reference sequence). The CDR3 contains 14 residues. Losses at the gene ends were 10 bases for V and 1 base for J; bases not matched to a gene: 9. CDR3 loop: CATQDRVTSYEQYF. DNA of the CDR3: TGTGCCACCCAGGACAGGGTTACTTCCTACGAGCAGTACTTC.

The J gene is TRBJ1-2, the V gene TRBV7-9; D possibly corresponds to TRBD1 (5 bases). CDR1 is SEHNR, CDR2 FQNEAQ, per germline (reference sequence). V gave up 4 bases and J gave up 6 bases, with 15 bases separating them. The CDR3 loop spans 14 amino acids. The CDR3 nucleotides are TGTGCCAGCAGCTCCAGGGAAACTATCCATGGCTACACCTTC. Translation: CASSSRETIHGYTF.

The genes are TRBV4-2 and TRBJ2-2; the match to TRBD2 covers 10 bases. Germline V gene lookup returns CDR1 LGHNA and CDR2 YNFKEQ. The CDR3 length is 17 residues. V was pared by 4 bases and J by 4 bases, with 9 bases of the junction left unmatched. The CDR3 DNA reads TGTGCCAGCAGCCTCGACGCTAGCGGGGGACCCACCGGGGAGCTGTTTTTT. Protein sequence: CASSLDASGGPTGELFF.

CDR3 nucleotides: TGTGCCAGCAGTGATGGTAGCCCCTTAGCCAAAAACATTCAGTACTTC. This sequence encodes CASSDGSPLAKNIQYF. The rearrangement links TRBV25-1 to TRBJ2-4, with no clear D. Per the germline V gene, CDR1 is MGHDK and CDR2 is SYGVNS. CDR3 size: 16 residues. V lost 3 bases and J lost 0, with 12 bases in between.

This chain links TRBV7-6 with TRBJ2-1; 7 positions match TRBD1. CDR1 SGHVS and CDR2 FNYEAQ come from the germline V gene. V lost 1 base, J lost 10 bases, and 4 bases stayed unmatched. The CDR3 runs 13 residues. CDR3 protein: CASSLEGAGEQFF. For the CDR3, the DNA is TGTGCCAGCAGCTTAGAGGGGGCGGGCGAGCAGTTCTTC.

The genes are TRBV27 and TRBJ1-1; 12 bases fit TRBD1. The junction had 9 bases not matched to a gene; V was cut back by 6 bases and J by 1 base. Germline-derived CDR1 and CDR2 are MNHEY and SMNVEV (reference sequence). CDR3 length equals 17 residues. This CDR3 reads CASRRPGQGAGNTEAFF. As DNA, the CDR3 is TGTGCCAGCAGACGTCCGGGACAGGGGGCTGGGAACACTGAAGCTTTCTTT.

The chain uses TRBV6-9 and TRBJ1-2, with 10 positions matching TRBD1. J was trimmed by 1 base and V by 6 bases; bases with no gene match: 17. Germline V gene lookup returns CDR1 MNHGY and CDR2 SVAAGI. This CDR3 has 19 residues. DNA of the CDR3: TGTGCCAGCAGACCCGGTGGGACAGGGGACCCTAAATGTAACTATGGCTACACCTTC. Translated: CASRPGGTGDPKCNYGYTF.

The V and J genes are TRBV19 and TRBJ2-1; tentative D call: TRBD2 (6 bases). Trimming removed 6 bases at V and 8 bases at J, with 17 bases between. Germline V gives CDR1 LNHDA, CDR2 SQIVND (reference sequence). This CDR3 region has 14 residues. The CDR3: CASSNPWRGHEQFF. The CDR3 DNA reads TGTGCCAGTAGCAACCCTTGGAGGGGCCATGAGCAGTTCTTC.

The V call is TRBV9, the J call TRBJ2-7; 7 bases line up with TRBD1. CDR3 size: 14 residues. Germline loops: CDR1 SGDLS, CDR2 YYNGEE. V was clipped by 3 bases and J by 2 bases; unmatched bases: 5. The CDR3 nucleotides read TGTGCCAGCAGCGAGGGGGCAGGAGCCTACGAGCAGTACTTC. Amino acids: CASSEGAGAYEQYF.